These 23 T cell receptor beta chains share one sample of origin, sequenced in a study of cytomegalovirus exposure and HLA in healthy donors. Both 60 Vbeta primers and 13 Jbeta primers went into the PCR. Libraries were prepared by immunoSEQ multiplex PCR; TCRdb keeps only in-frame clonotypes and omits some of them. Of more than 120,000 clones listed, roughly 74% are singletons. Sequenced: PBMCs. These TCRs come from a woman between 35 and 50 years old in good health and CMV-seropositive.

V and J are TRBV5-1 and TRBJ1-5, with D perhaps matching TRBD1 (6 bases). Germline V gene data show CDR1 as SGHRS and CDR2 as YFSETQ. V was cut by 0 bases and J by 4 bases, with 11 bases left in between. This CDR3 is built from 15 residues. The CDR3 DNA sequence: TGCGCCAGCAGCTTGGAGGGGGGGGAAAATCAGCCCCAGCATTTT. Amino acid sequence: CASSLEGGENQPQHF. The full variable domain, in which reference TRBV5-1 and TRBJ1-5 provide the parts outside the CDR3, is KAGVTQTPRYLIKTRGQQVTLSCSPISGHRSVSWYQQTPGQGLQFLFEYFSETQRNKGNFPGRFSGRQFSNSRSEMNVSTLELGDSALYLCASSLEGGENQPQHFGDGTRLSIL.

V and J are TRBV5-1 and TRBJ1-2, with 9 bases identical to TRBD1. The J segment lost 9 bases and the V segment lost 0 bases, leaving 12 bases of the junction unmatched. CDR3 length: 16 amino acids. CDR1 is SGHRS and CDR2 is YFSETQ in the germline V gene. The CDR3 DNA is TGCGCCAGCAGCTTGGGGACGGGCCCGGGACAGGGACGCTACACCTTC. Residues: CASSLGTGPGQGRYTF. Combining the CDR3 with reference TRBV5-1 and TRBJ1-2 gives the whole variable domain KAGVTQTPRYLIKTRGQQVTLSCSPISGHRSVSWYQQTPGQGLQFLFEYFSETQRNKGNFPGRFSGRQFSNSRSEMNVSTLELGDSALYLCASSLGTGPGQGRYTFGSGTRLTVV.

This clone was detected only once. The chain has TRBV6-6 and TRBJ2-7; perhaps TRBD1 as D (5 bases). V was pared by 6 bases and J by 3 bases, with 12 bases between. Looked up from germline, CDR1 is MNHNY and CDR2 is SVGAGI (reference sequence). CDR3 length equals 13 residues. CDR3 bases: TGTGCCAGCAGGTCCAGGGTAGACTACGAGCAGTACTTC. Translation: CASRSRVDYEQYF.

The chain joins TRBV2 to TRBJ2-7; a possible D gene is TRBD2 (5 bases). This CDR3 region has 15 residues. Germline lookup yields CDR1 SNHLY and CDR2 FYNNEI. V dropped 4 bases and J dropped 3 bases, with 16 bases sitting between them. The CDR3 sequence is CASSGPGGNLYEQYF. Here the CDR3 DNA reads TGTGCCAGCAGTGGCCCTGGAGGAAATCTCTACGAGCAGTACTTC.

This clone occurred a few times. This chain uses TRBV5-1 with TRBJ1-2; 9 bases match TRBD1. CDR3 length: 15 amino acids. V dropped 5 bases and J dropped 8; count of bases not matched to a gene: 13. Germline-derived CDR1 and CDR2 are SGHRS and YFSETQ. DNA of the CDR3: TGCGCCAGCAGTTCTACCGGGACAGGGTTAATCGGCTACACCTTC. The encoded protein is CASSSTGTGLIGYTF.

This clone was seen a handful of times. The chain joins TRBV5-6 to TRBJ2-1; a possible D gene is TRBD2 (6 bases). This CDR3 spans 14 amino acids. Trimming shortened V by 7 bases and J by 3 bases, and 14 bases separated the two germline ends. Germline V gives CDR1 SGHDT, CDR2 YYEEEE. Here the CDR3 reads CASSTDYLYNEQFF. CDR3 in DNA: TGTGCCAGCTCCACGGACTACCTCTACAATGAGCAGTTCTTC.

This clone occurred a few times. The rearrangement links TRBV4-2 to TRBJ2-1, with 12 bases lining up with TRBD2. CDR3 size: 14 residues. After removal of 4 bases from V and 8 bases from J, the junction contained 3 bases not matched to a gene. The germline gives CDR1 LGHNA, CDR2 YNFKEQ. The CDR3 sequence is CASSPSGRAYEQFF. The CDR3 region has the DNA TGTGCCAGCAGCCCTAGCGGGAGGGCCTATGAGCAGTTCTTC.

The rearrangement uses TRBV7-2 and TRBJ2-1, with TRBD2 as a possible D gene (6 bases). Per germline, CDR1 SGHTA and CDR2 FQGNSA. V was shortened by 3 bases and J by 7 bases, with 19 bases between the two germline ends. The CDR3 covers 16 residues. As DNA, the CDR3 is TGTGCCAGCAGCTTTGGTCAAGGCGGGATTATTAATGAGCAGTTCTTC. Translating it yields CASSFGQGGIINEQFF.

The rearrangement links TRBV4-2 to TRBJ2-1; 8 bases are shared with TRBD2. Germline lookup yields CDR1 LGHNA and CDR2 YNFKEQ. The CDR3 extends over 17 amino acids. Unmatched junction bases numbered 4, after V lost 0 bases and J lost 0 bases. CDR3: CASSQEGSGSSYNEQFF. The CDR3 coding sequence is TGTGCCAGCAGCCAAGAGGGAAGCGGGAGCTCCTACAATGAGCAGTTCTTC.

The chain combines TRBV21-1 with TRBJ1-2. TRBV21-1 corresponds to a pseudogene. This CDR3 spans 16 amino acids. The CDR3 sequence is CASSKLRGEGKDGYTF. The CDR3 DNA sequence: TGTGCCAGCAGCAAGCTTCGGGGAGAGGGAAAGGATGGCTACACCTTC.

The chain combines TRBV6-6 with TRBJ2-1; 8 bases agree with TRBD2. V dropped 7 bases and J dropped 4; count of bases not matched to a gene: 3. Germline V lookup: CDR1 MNHNY, CDR2 SVGAGI (reference sequence). This CDR3 has 13 amino acids. CDR3 protein: CASTSSGYNEQFF. The CDR3 coding sequence is TGTGCCAGCACTTCTAGCGGGTACAATGAGCAGTTCTTC.

V and J are TRBV9 and TRBJ1-6, with no clear D. This CDR3 contains 14 residues. The germline V gene encodes CDR1 SGDLS and CDR2 YYNGEE. Trimming took 0 bases from V and 9 from J, leaving 10 bases between them. CDR3 in DNA: TGTGCCAGCAGCGTAGATACTATTTTTTCACCCCTCCACTTT. It codes for CASSVDTIFSPLHF.

The V gene is TRBV2, the J gene TRBJ1-1; D remains unclear. From germline, CDR1 is SNHLY and CDR2 FYNNEI. Trimming left V 11 bases short and J 6 bases short, with 13 bases between. This CDR3 has 11 residues. Here the CDR3 reads CAAYSGAEAFF. CDR3 nucleotides: TGTGCCGCCTACTCCGGAGCTGAAGCTTTCTTT.

CDR3 in DNA: TGTGCCAGCAGCCAATTTCCGGGACTAGCGGGAGACACGACAGATACGCAGTATTTT. Translation gives CASSQFPGLAGDTTDTQYF. The chain is built from TRBV4-2 and TRBJ2-3, with 14 nucleotides matching TRBD2. The V gene end was trimmed by 2 bases and the J gene end by 3 bases; junction bases not matched to a gene: 10. This CDR3 contains 19 residues. The germline gives CDR1 LGHNA, CDR2 YNFKEQ.

A single count supports this clone. The CDR3 does not close with the conserved phenylalanine or tryptophan, likely indicating a read error. Because the CDR3's place on the DNA is in doubt, the DNA is left out and the CDR3 is given as listed by TCRdb. CDR3 loop: CSVEDHSGWVM. The J gene is TRBJ2-7, the V gene TRBV29-1; the D call TRBD1 from the table was never checked on the DNA. CDR1 is SQVTM and CDR2 is ANQGSEA in the germline V gene. The CDR3 has 11 residues if both end residues are counted.

The chain recombines TRBV6-4 with TRBJ1-2; 7 nucleotides agree with TRBD1. V lost 7 bases and J lost 2; bases outside the gene matches: 4. Germline V gene sequence: CDR1 MRHNA, CDR2 SNTAGT. The CDR3 has 13 residues. The CDR3 region is CASIIQGNYGYTF. The DNA for the CDR3 is TGTGCCAGCATTATACAGGGGAACTATGGCTACACCTTC.

V usage is TRBV5-1 and J usage is TRBJ1-3; TRBD1 aligns across 12 bases. The trim removed 4 bases at V and 3 bases at J, leaving 8 bases unmatched. Germline V gene data show CDR1 as SGHRS and CDR2 as YFSETQ. The CDR3 has 17 amino acids. The CDR3 sequence: CASSPGTGGADGNTIYF. The DNA of the CDR3 is TGCGCCAGCAGCCCCGGGACAGGGGGCGCGGATGGAAACACCATATATTTT.

This clone appeared once. The V and J genes are TRBV4-2 and TRBJ2-3; 7 bases are shared with TRBD2. The CDR3 covers 18 residues. The germline V gene encodes CDR1 LGHNA and CDR2 YNFKEQ. After removal of 0 bases from V and 4 bases from J, the junction contained 13 bases not matched to a gene. CDR3 protein: CASSQDPGGLDGADTQYF. For the CDR3, the DNA is TGTGCCAGCAGCCAAGACCCCGGCGGACTAGATGGGGCAGATACGCAGTATTTT.

This chain joins TRBV5-1 and TRBJ2-5; 8 nucleotides align to TRBD2. The trim removed 4 bases at V and 3 bases at J, leaving 2 bases unmatched. The CDR3 is 13 amino acids. The V gene's germline CDR1 is SGHRS and CDR2 YFSETQ. The CDR3 loop is CASSRTSKETQYF. CDR3 nucleotide sequence: TGCGCCAGCAGCCGGACTAGCAAAGAGACCCAGTACTTC.

On this clone itself: A read error may produce the germline difference seen at one junction end. The V gene is TRBV27, the J gene TRBJ1-5; possibly TRBD1 for D (5 bases). Per the germline V gene, CDR1 is MNHEY and CDR2 is SMNVEV (reference sequence). CDR3 length equals 15 residues. CDR3 amino acids: CASSLNQGGNQPQHF. CDR3 DNA: TGTGCCAGCAGCCTCAATCAGGGAGGCAACCAGCCCCAGCATTTT.

This clone was counted a single time. This chain connects TRBV5-8 to TRBJ2-5; no firm D call. CDR3 length: 15 residues. V was cut by 1 base and J by 4 bases, with 14 bases left in between. The germline gives CDR1 SGHTS, CDR2 YDEGEE. CDR3 residues: CASSLLSLPGETQYF. The CDR3 nucleotides read TGTGCCAGCAGCTTGCTATCGCTCCCGGGAGAGACCCAGTACTTC.

The chain combines TRBV10-3 with TRBJ2-7; 9 bases are shared with TRBD1. CDR3 length: 15 amino acids. V shed 10 bases, J shed 1 base, and the junction held 11 bases outside the gene matches. Germline-derived CDR1 and CDR2 are ENHRY and SYGVKD. For the CDR3, the DNA is TGTGCCACCTCGCTGAGGGACAGGGAATCCTACGAGCAGTACTTC. Translated, it gives CATSLRDRESYEQYF.

The chain employs TRBV5-1 and TRBJ1-2, with D possibly matching TRBD1 (6 bases). Germline lookup yields CDR1 SGHRS and CDR2 YFSETQ. The V and J ends lost 4 bases and 3 bases respectively, with 10 bases between them. CDR3 length equals 13 residues. CDR3 protein: CASSTGTHYGYTF. The CDR3 nucleotides read TGCGCCAGCAGCACCGGGACACACTATGGCTACACCTTC.